These 7 T cell receptor beta chains were sequenced from one sample in a study of PD-1 blockade in classical Hodgkin lymphoma. Measured with immunoSEQ multiplex PCR; TCRdb has only the in-frame clones, and not every one. Of nearly 55,000 clones detected, around 85% appear once; the ten largest clones hold roughly 15%. Each patient experienced a relapse that followed autologous stem cell transplantation, and brentuximab vedotin exposure varied. This specimen was peripheral blood mononuclear cells (PBMCs), taken at baseline. The receptors come from a human donor with classical Hodgkin lymphoma.

This rearrangement joins TRBV9 to TRBJ1-1, with TRBD1 identical over 7 bases. The junction had 14 bases not matched to a gene; V was cut back by 3 bases and J by 3 bases. This CDR3 is built from 17 residues. CDR1 is SGDLS and CDR2 is YYNGEE in the germline V gene. CDR3 nucleotides: TGTGCCAGCAGCGCCGAACCACGACAGGGTCATCACACTGAAGCTTTCTTT. Translating it yields CASSAEPRQGHHTEAFF.

This chain joins TRBV2 and TRBJ1-1; D possibly corresponds to TRBD1 (5 bases). This CDR3 contains 13 residues. From germline, CDR1 is SNHLY and CDR2 FYNNEI. Trimming took off 7 bases at V and 0 bases at J, with 9 bases between the two ends. CDR3 DNA: TGTGCCAGCAAAGGGGAGATGAACACTGAAGCTTTCTTT. Translating it yields CASKGEMNTEAFF.

This chain uses TRBV7-9 with TRBJ1-1; 12 positions agree with TRBD1. The CDR3 loop spans 18 amino acids. Germline CDR1 SEHNR, CDR2 FQNEAQ (reference sequence). V shed 1 base, J shed 7 bases, and the junction held 13 bases outside the gene matches. The CDR3 loop reads CASSLGWFRDRGLIEAFF. CDR3 DNA: TGTGCCAGCAGCTTAGGGTGGTTCCGGGACAGGGGGCTTATTGAAGCTTTCTTT.

The genes are TRBV4-1 and TRBJ1-1, with D tentatively TRBD1 (5 bases). This CDR3 is built from 16 residues. Germline assignment: CDR1 MGHRA and CDR2 YSYEKL. Deletions cut 4 bases from V and 8 bases from J, with 23 bases between. The CDR3 sequence: CASSPQEDRPGGEAFF. The CDR3 nucleotides read TGCGCCAGCAGCCCACAAGAAGATAGACCCGGGGGGGAAGCTTTCTTT.

The chain joins TRBV28 to TRBJ2-3; D tentatively reads TRBD1 or TRBD2 (5 bases each). The CDR3 contains 18 residues. CDR1 MDHEN and CDR2 SYDVKM come from the germline V gene. Trimming removed 6 bases from V and 2 bases from J, with 24 bases in between. The CDR3 sequence is CASSPIRLWDDTTDTQYF. The CDR3 nucleotides are TGTGCCAGCAGCCCCATTCGGCTCTGGGACGACACCACAGATACGCAGTATTTT.

J is TRBJ1-1 and V is TRBV19; D is unresolved. The germline V gene has CDR1 LNHDA and CDR2 SQIVND (reference sequence). This CDR3 has 12 amino acids. Trimming shortened V by 5 bases and J by 3 bases, and 7 bases separated the two germline ends. The CDR3 protein is CASSDGYTEAFF. The DNA of the CDR3 is TGTGCCAGTAGTGACGGGTACACTGAAGCTTTCTTT. The complete variable domain, with remaining parts taken from reference TRBV19 and TRBJ1-1, reads DGGITQSPKYLFRKEGQNVTLSCEQNLNHDAMYWYRQDPGQGLRLIYYSQIVNDFQKGDIAEGYSVSREKKESFPLTVTSAQKNPTAFYLCASSDGYTEAFFGQGTRLTVV.

The chain joins TRBV4-3 to TRBJ2-7; possibly TRBD2 for D (6 bases). The CDR3 spans 13 residues. Trimming shortened V by 11 bases and J by 6 bases, and 20 bases separated the two germline ends. Germline V lookup: CDR1 LGHNA, CDR2 YSLEER. CDR3 nucleotide sequence: TGCGCCCATTCCGGACTATCCTCGAGCGAGCAGTACGTC. It translates to CAHSGLSSSEQYV.